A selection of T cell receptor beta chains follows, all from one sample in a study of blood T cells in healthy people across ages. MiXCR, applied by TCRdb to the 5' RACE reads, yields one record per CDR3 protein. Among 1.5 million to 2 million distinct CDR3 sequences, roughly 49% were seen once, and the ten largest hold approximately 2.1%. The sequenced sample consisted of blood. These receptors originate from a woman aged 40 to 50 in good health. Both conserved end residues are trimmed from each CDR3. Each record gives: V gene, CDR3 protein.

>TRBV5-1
ASSAGQANYGYT
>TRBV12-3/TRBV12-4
ASSLDPGNEQF
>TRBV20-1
SARDRGLAVDTQY
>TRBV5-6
ASSLEVGNRETQY
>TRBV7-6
ASSLTPTGHSDTQY
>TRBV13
ASSLAATGAPSYEQY
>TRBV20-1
SASGTTSGETQY
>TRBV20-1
SASLPSGADNEQF
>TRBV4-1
ASSQATGSNQPQH
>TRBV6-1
ASSEPTEQVSYEQY
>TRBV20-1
SASRRIYEQY
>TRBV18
ASSPRTGISGANVLT
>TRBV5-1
ASSLGFPRYGYT
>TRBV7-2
ASRPQTDTQY
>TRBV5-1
ASSSGTDQQGYT
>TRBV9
ASSVGTGEAF
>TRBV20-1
SARDDRIYGYT
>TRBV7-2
ASTFDRGKETQY
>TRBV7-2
ASSLGTGSGGLIDTQY
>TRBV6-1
ASLIGSRDYNEQF
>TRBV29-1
SIAGTSRPGVNVLT
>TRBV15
ATSRDRGLGQAANEQF
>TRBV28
ASSSGQPKTQY
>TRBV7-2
ASSRTSGEYNEQY
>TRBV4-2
ASSPVAQAGFQETQY
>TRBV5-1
ASSLVRDGNVGYT
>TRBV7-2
ASSPGPTRY
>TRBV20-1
SVREQY
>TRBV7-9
AGGLAGGSTANEQF
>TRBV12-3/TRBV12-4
ASMGSGTQY
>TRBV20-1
SADQPGQGTYEQY
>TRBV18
ASSPTVYDTQY
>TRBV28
ATRKGDTDTQY
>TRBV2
ASSPGQLYEKLF
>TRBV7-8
ASSIAGLAGIGTDTQY
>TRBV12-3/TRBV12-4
ASSFNSGLEDTQY
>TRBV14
ASSQVGQSTYNEQF
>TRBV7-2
ASSQGQGAEEVAF
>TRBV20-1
SARDPVDPSGGSSDEQF
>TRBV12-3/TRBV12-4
ASSFRGRERNYGYT
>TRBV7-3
ASSLGKPRAGYT
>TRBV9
ASSPTTRDNEQF
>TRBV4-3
ASSQDEAWYNSPLH
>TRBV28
ASSTTGLGLAVLKETQY
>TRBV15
ATSREAAKSTDTQY
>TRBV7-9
ASSSGTAVIDSYT
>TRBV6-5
ASSYLYGAEQY
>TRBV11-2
ASKQGMGADTQY